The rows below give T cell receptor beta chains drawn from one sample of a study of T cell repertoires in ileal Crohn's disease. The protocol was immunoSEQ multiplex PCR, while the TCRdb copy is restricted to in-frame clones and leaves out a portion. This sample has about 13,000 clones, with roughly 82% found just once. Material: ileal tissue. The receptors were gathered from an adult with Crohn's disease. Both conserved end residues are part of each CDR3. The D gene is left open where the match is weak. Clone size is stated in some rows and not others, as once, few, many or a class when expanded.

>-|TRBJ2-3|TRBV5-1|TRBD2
CASSSGTSGPLGSDTQYF
TGCGCCAGCAGCTCGGGGACTAGCGGACCGCTCGGGTCCGATACGCAGTATTTT
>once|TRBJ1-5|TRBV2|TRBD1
CASRTGVGGQPQHF
TGTGCCAGCAGGACAGGGGTAGGGGGTCAGCCCCAGCATTTT
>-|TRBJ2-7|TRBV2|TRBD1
CASLQGAQDYEQYF
TGTGCCAGCCTCCAGGGGGCGCAGGACTACGAGCAGTACTTC
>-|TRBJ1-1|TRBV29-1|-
CSVVERETEAFF
TGCAGCGTTGTAGAGAGGGAAACTGAAGCTTTCTTT
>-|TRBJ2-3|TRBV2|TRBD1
CASRQGAPDTQYF
TGTGCCAGCAGACAGGGGGCTCCAGATACGCAGTATTTT
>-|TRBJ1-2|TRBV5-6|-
CASSLRDSRYGYTF
TGTGCCAGCAGCTTACGGGACTCCCGGTATGGCTACACCTTC
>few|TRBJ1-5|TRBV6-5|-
CASSYPPSGQPQHF
TGTGCCAGCAGTTATCCCCCCTCGGGACAGCCCCAGCATTTT
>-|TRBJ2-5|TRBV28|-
CASSLFYQGGSSGQYF
-
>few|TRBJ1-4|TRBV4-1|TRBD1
CASSLDRPRGEKLFF
TGCGCCAGCAGCCTGGACAGGCCCCGGGGTGAAAAACTGTTTTTT
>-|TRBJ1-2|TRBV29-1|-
CSVGGSNGYTF
TGCAGCGTTGGAGGGAGCAATGGCTACACCTTC
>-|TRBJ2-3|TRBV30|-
CAWSDGRGETDTQYF
TGTGCCTGGAGTGACGGGAGAGGGGAGACAGATACGCAGTATTTT
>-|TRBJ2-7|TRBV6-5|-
CASSDSSSYEQYF
TGTGCCAGCAGCGACTCGAGCTCCTACGAGCAGTACTTC
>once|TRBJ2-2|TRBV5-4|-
CASSLGALNTGELFF
TGTGCCAGCAGCTTGGGGGCGCTTAACACCGGGGAGCTGTTTTTT
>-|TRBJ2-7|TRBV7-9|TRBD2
CASSRNLAGVTLTYEQYF
TGTGCCAGCAGTCGAAATCTGGCGGGGGTTACGCTAACCTACGAGCAGTACTTC
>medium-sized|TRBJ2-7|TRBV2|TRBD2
CASREGLAASYEQYF
TGTGCCAGCAGGGAGGGACTAGCGGCGTCCTACGAGCAGTACTTC
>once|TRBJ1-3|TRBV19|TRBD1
CASSRSGDSGNTIYF
TGTGCCAGTAGTCGATCTGGGGACAGTGGAAACACCATATATTTT
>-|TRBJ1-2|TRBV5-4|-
CASSLDRVVHTF
TGTGCCAGCAGCTTGGACAGGGTGGTGCACACCTTC
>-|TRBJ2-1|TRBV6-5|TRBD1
CASSYSGGENSEQFF
TGTGCCAGCAGTTACTCAGGGGGCGAGAATAGTGAGCAGTTCTTC
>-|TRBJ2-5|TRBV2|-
CASSVAGTQYF
TGTGCCAGCAGTGTCGCGGGGACCCAGTACTTC
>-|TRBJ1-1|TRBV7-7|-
CASSLTGNTEAFF
TGTGCTAGCAGCTTGACGGGGAACACTGAAGCTTTCTTT
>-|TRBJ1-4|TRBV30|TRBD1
CAWEDRGKLFF
TGTGCCTGGGAGGACAGGGGAAAACTGTTTTTT
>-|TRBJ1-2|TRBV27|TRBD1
CASSPGQGRGYTF
TGTGCCAGCAGTCCGGGACAGGGCCGGGGCTACACCTTC
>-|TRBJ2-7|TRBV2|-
CASSEGQVINEQYF
TGTGCCAGCAGTGAAGGACAGGTTATAAACGAGCAGTACTTC
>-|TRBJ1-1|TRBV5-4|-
CASSLQGKNTEAFF
TGTGCCAGCAGCTTACAGGGAAAGAACACTGAAGCTTTCTTT
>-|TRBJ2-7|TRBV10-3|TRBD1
CAISADRGPYEQYF
TGTGCCATCAGTGCTGACAGGGGCCCCTACGAGCAGTACTTC
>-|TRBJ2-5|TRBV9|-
CASSGGEETQYF
TGTGCCAGTTCTGGAGGGGAAGAGACCCAGTACTTC
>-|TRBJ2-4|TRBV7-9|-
CASSLLQGIQYF
TGTGCCAGCAGCTTACTCCAGGGCATTCAGTACTTC
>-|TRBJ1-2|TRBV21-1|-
CASTPKKDRDNYGYTF
TGTGCCAGCACTCCTAAAAAGGACAGGGATAACTATGGCTACACCTTC
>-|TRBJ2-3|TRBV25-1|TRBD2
CASSEALAGMVDTQYF
TGTGCCAGCAGTGAAGCTCTAGCGGGAATGGTAGATACGCAGTATTTT
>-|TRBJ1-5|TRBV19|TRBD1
CASSIRGIGQAVNQPQHF
TGTGCCAGTAGTATAAGGGGAATCGGACAGGCAGTCAATCAGCCCCAGCATTTT
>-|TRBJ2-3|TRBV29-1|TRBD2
CSVGGLAGGVGTDTQYF
TGCAGCGTTGGGGGACTAGCGGGAGGTGTAGGCACAGATACGCAGTATTTT
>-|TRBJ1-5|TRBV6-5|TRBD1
CASSLQGASNQPQHF
TGTGCCAGCAGTTTACAGGGGGCGAGCAATCAGCCCCAGCATTTT
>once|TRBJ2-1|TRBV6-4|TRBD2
CASSDSTSGGAEQFF
TGTGCCAGCAGTGACTCGACTAGCGGGGGGGCTGAGCAGTTCTTC
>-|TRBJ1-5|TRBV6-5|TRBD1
CASSRDRGGNQPQHF
TGTGCCAGCAGTCGGGACAGGGGCGGTAATCAGCCCCAGCATTTT
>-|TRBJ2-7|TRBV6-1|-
CASSEEPSYEQYF
TGTGCCAGCAGTGAAGAGCCTTCCTACGAGCAGTACTTC
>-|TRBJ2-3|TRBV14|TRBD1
CASSQDSGTGYSVNTQYF
TGTGCCAGCAGCCAAGATTCGGGGACAGGGTATTCGGTAAATACGCAGTATTTT
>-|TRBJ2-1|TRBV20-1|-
CSASRGGEQFF
TGCAGTGCTAGTCGGGGTGGTGAGCAGTTCTTC
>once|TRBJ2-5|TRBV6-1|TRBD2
CASSEGPGTSGGARETQYF
TGTGCCAGCAGTGAGGGCCCCGGGACTAGCGGGGGGGCCAGAGAGACCCAGTACTTC
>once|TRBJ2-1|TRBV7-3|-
CASSVFKGAYNEQFF
TGTGCCAGCAGCGTGTTTAAGGGAGCCTACAATGAGCAGTTCTTC
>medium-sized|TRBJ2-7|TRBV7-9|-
CASSPPSSFEQYF
TGTGCCAGCAGCCCCCCATCAAGCTTTGAGCAGTACTTC
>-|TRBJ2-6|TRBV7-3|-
CASSYSSGANVLTF
TGTGCCAGCAGCTACAGCTCTGGGGCCAACGTCCTGACTTTC